The 4 T cell receptor beta chains given below trace back to one sample, sequenced in a study of beta chain features in type 1 diabetes. The study's findings and limits: Significant though moderate, a shortening of TCRB CDR3s appeared in all four CD4+ subsets of Type 1 diabetes patients.

Every isolated RNA sample was fully reverse transcribed, so sequencing captured expressed TCRB transcripts. Libraries were prepared by immunoSEQ multiplex PCR; TCRdb keeps only in-frame clonotypes and omits some of them. In the table there are about 700,000 clones, around an eighth of which are singletons. Their specific antigens are unknown. Sequencing was carried out using naive CD4+ T cells from blood. The origin of the receptors is a man between 18 and 35 years old with type 1 diabetes.

The chain links TRBV4-1 to TRBJ2-5, with 10 bases matching TRBD2. V lost 2 bases to trimming and J lost 2 bases; unmatched junction nucleotides: 5. There are 16 residues in the CDR3. Germline-derived CDR1 and CDR2 are MGHRA and YSYEKL. CDR3 in amino acids: CASSQRTSGGQETQYF. The CDR3 DNA reads as TGCGCCAGCAGCCAACGGACTAGCGGAGGACAAGAGACCCAGTACTTC.

On this clone itself: The same CDR3 is also encoded by other DNA sequences in this sample. Here the CDR3 DNA reads TGTGCCAGCAGTTACGGCACGAACACTGAAGCTTTCTTT. Translated: CASSYGTNTEAFF. The chain uses TRBV6-5 and TRBJ1-1; D is undetermined. This CDR3 is 13 amino acids long. Trimming pared 2 bases from V and 1 base from J, leaving 5 bases between. Per the germline V gene, CDR1 is MNHEY and CDR2 is SVGAGI.

The genes are TRBV10-3 and TRBJ2-3; 10 nucleotides match TRBD2. Germline CDR1 and CDR2: ENHRY and SYGVKD. V lost 4 bases, J lost 0 bases, and 4 bases stayed unmatched. CDR3 length equals 16 residues. The CDR3 region has the DNA TGTGCCATCAGTGCCCAACTAGCGGGGAGCACAGATACGCAGTATTTT. The encoded protein is CAISAQLAGSTDTQYF.

V and J are TRBV10-3 and TRBJ1-1, with a tentative D call TRBD1 (6 bases). The length of the CDR3 is 14 residues. Germline CDR1 is ENHRY and CDR2 is SYGVKD. Trimming shortened V by 4 bases and J by 3 bases, and 12 bases separated the two germline ends. This CDR3 is CAISGTGRDTEAFF. In DNA form, the CDR3 reads TGTGCCATCAGTGGAACAGGGAGGGACACTGAAGCTTTCTTT.